This T cell receptor (beta chain) was documented in a study of shared T cell receptors in the human thymus. Germline CDR1 and CDR2: LGHNA and YNFKEQ. V was cut by 1 base and J by 6 bases, with 7 bases left in between. This CDR3 region has 12 residues. This clone was seen only a few times. Here immunoSEQ multiplex PCR was the method, and the copy in TCRdb shows in-frame clones only, minus some. The data hold hundreds of thousands of clones, with 95% observed a single time. The sequenced material came from thymocytes. The sequence came from a human donor. The chain employs TRBV4-2 and TRBJ2-7, with D uncertain. CDR3 sequence (DNA): TGTGCCAGCAGCCAAGTGCATGGCGAGCAGTACTTC. Protein: CASSQVHGEQYF.